These 15 T cell receptor beta chains originate from one sample sequenced in a study of control samples from healthy donors and cancer patients. TCRdb keeps only in-frame clones here, not all; method: immunoSEQ multiplex PCR. The table lists 100,000 to 150,000 clones, more than 85% of them singletons, with approximately 8.6% in the top ten. Material: blood. The receptors were sampled from a man aged 18 to 30 in good health.

The gene calls are TRBV5-4 and TRBJ2-3, with 7 bases fitting TRBD1. The germline V gene encodes CDR1 SGHNT and CDR2 YYREEE (reference sequence). The J segment lost 0 bases and the V segment lost 4 bases, leaving 8 bases of the junction unmatched. CDR3 size: 16 residues. The CDR3 DNA sequence: TGTGCCAGCAGCGTTAGACAGGGATTAAGCACAGATACGCAGTATTTT. As protein: CASSVRQGLSTDTQYF.

This rearrangement joins TRBV5-5 to TRBJ1-1; D is unresolved. Germline CDR1 is SGHKS and CDR2 is YYEKEE (reference sequence). The CDR3 is 14 amino acids. V was pared by 2 bases and J by 1 base, with 9 bases between. Written as DNA, the CDR3 is TGTGCCAGCAGCTTAGAGTGGGGGAACACTGAAGCTTTCTTT. Its translation: CASSLEWGNTEAFF. Drawing the rest from reference TRBV5-5 and TRBJ1-1, the complete variable domain is DAGVTQSPTHLIKTRGQQVTLRCSPISGHKSVSWYQQVLGQGPQFIFQYYEKEERGRGNFPDRFSARQFPNYSSELNVNALLLGDSALYLCASSLEWGNTEAFFGQGTRLTVV.

This chain joins TRBV7-3 and TRBJ1-1, with D tentatively TRBD1 (5 bases). This CDR3 is 14 amino acids long. Trimming left V 4 bases short and J 4 bases short, with 13 bases between. The germline V gene encodes CDR1 SGHTA and CDR2 FQGTGA. The CDR3 nucleotides read TGTGCCAGCAGCTCTGATGGGGGGGTCACTGAAGCTTTCTTT. It translates to CASSSDGGVTEAFF.

The chain carries TRBV18 and TRBJ2-2; 9 positions match TRBD2. The CDR3 has 17 residues. Germline V gives CDR1 KGHSH, CDR2 LQKENI. Unmatched junction bases numbered 5, after V lost 2 bases and J lost 1 base. In DNA form, the CDR3 reads TGTGCCAGCTCACCAAGTACTAGCGGGCTGAACACCGGGGAGCTGTTTTTT. It is translated as CASSPSTSGLNTGELFF.

This chain links TRBV19 with TRBJ1-4; D gene ambiguous. The CDR3 extends over 14 amino acids. Germline CDR1 is LNHDA and CDR2 is SQIVND (reference sequence). Deletions cut 6 bases from V and 0 bases from J, with 8 bases between. The DNA for the CDR3 is TGTGCCAGTAGCGAACCCGCAACTAATGAAAAACTGTTTTTT. This codes for CASSEPATNEKLFF.

The chain has TRBV6-2 or TRBV6-3 and TRBJ2-7; D tentatively fits TRBD1 or TRBD2 (5 bases each). Trimming pared 5 bases from V and 4 bases from J, leaving 18 bases between. The CDR3 extends over 15 amino acids. Germline CDR1 reads MNHEY; CDR2 reads SVGEGT. CDR3 coding DNA: TGTGCCAGCAGTGCCGGGACGGCCGGCTGGTACGAGCAGTACTTC. Protein: CASSAGTAGWYEQYF.

This chain joins TRBV5-1 and TRBJ1-2; 7 bases map to TRBD1. CDR3 length: 14 residues. Germline loops: CDR1 SGHRS, CDR2 YFSETQ. V dropped 2 bases and J dropped 6; count of bases not matched to a gene: 7. CDR3 in amino acids: CASSFRQGVDGYTF. The CDR3 bases are TGCGCCAGCAGCTTTCGACAGGGTGTGGATGGCTACACCTTC.

The V gene is TRBV5-6, the J gene TRBJ2-7; 8 bases line up with TRBD1. Unmatched junction bases numbered 7, after V lost 4 bases and J lost 4 bases. Germline V gene data show CDR1 as SGHDT and CDR2 as YYEEEE. The CDR3 loop spans 14 amino acids. The CDR3 region has the DNA TGTGCCAGCAGCGCCTGGACAGGGCAGTACGAGCAGTACTTC. The encoded protein is CASSAWTGQYEQYF.

The V and J genes are TRBV19 and TRBJ1-1, with 7 bases aligning to TRBD1. The CDR3 is made up of 15 amino acids. V trimming: 5 bases; J trimming: 6 bases; junction bases outside the gene matches: 12. Germline CDR1 is LNHDA and CDR2 is SQIVND (reference sequence). Here the CDR3 DNA reads TGTGCCAGTAGTGTGACAGGGTTTTCGAGCGCTGAAGCTTTCTTT. This codes for CASSVTGFSSAEAFF.

V usage is TRBV5-1 and J usage is TRBJ1-2; D remains unclear. The germline V gene encodes CDR1 SGHRS and CDR2 YFSETQ. Trimming left V 2 bases short and J 4 bases short, with 9 bases between. The CDR3 extends over 13 amino acids. Written as DNA, the CDR3 is TGCGCCAGCAGCTTAACCCAGCCCTATGGCTACACCTTC. Its protein is CASSLTQPYGYTF.

This chain uses TRBV4-1 with TRBJ2-3; D not resolved. The CDR3 extends over 16 amino acids. The germline V gene encodes CDR1 MGHRA and CDR2 YSYEKL. Trimming pared 0 bases from V and 0 bases from J, leaving 10 bases between. The CDR3 is CASSQEESRSTDTQYF. CDR3 coding DNA: TGCGCCAGCAGCCAAGAAGAGTCGCGGAGCACAGATACGCAGTATTTT.

V gene TRBV4-2 combines with J gene TRBJ2-4, with D perhaps TRBD1 or TRBD2 (6 bases each). V was shortened by 1 base and J by 3 bases, with 10 bases between the two germline ends. CDR1 and CDR2 (germline): LGHNA, YNFKEQ. The CDR3 totals 15 residues. CDR3 nucleotides: TGTGCCAGCAGCCAAGTCAGGGGAGGCAAAAACATTCAGTACTTC. Translating it yields CASSQVRGGKNIQYF.

The genes are TRBV6-5 and TRBJ1-1, with no clear D. CDR1 MNHEY and CDR2 SVGAGI come from the germline V gene. V shed 3 bases and J shed 0 bases, with 5 bases lying between them. The CDR3 runs 13 residues. CDR3 sequence (DNA): TGTGCCAGCAGTTATACTATGAACACTGAAGCTTTCTTT. It codes for CASSYTMNTEAFF.

The J gene is TRBJ1-5, the V gene TRBV18, with no clear D. Germline CDR1 KGHSH, CDR2 LQKENI. The CDR3 runs to 13 residues. The V gene lost 3 bases and the J gene lost 8 bases, with 11 bases spanning the gap. As DNA, the CDR3 is TGTGCCAGCTCACCGGCCCAAGAGGAGCCCCAGCATTTT. It encodes CASSPAQEEPQHF. Complete variable domain (other parts from reference TRBV18 and TRBJ1-5): NAGVMQNPRHLVRRRGQEARLRCSPMKGHSHVYWYRQLPEEGLKFMVYLQKENIIDESGMPKERFSAEFPKEGPSILRIQQVVRGDSAAYFCASSPAQEEPQHFGDGTRLSIL.

This CDR3 reads CASSSRYEQYF. Written as DNA, the CDR3 is TGTGCCAGCAGCTCCAGGTACGAGCAGTACTTC. The V gene is TRBV13, the J gene TRBJ2-7; D unclear. The CDR3 consists of 11 residues. V dropped 4 bases and J dropped 4 bases, with 5 bases sitting between them. In germline, CDR1 is PRHDT, CDR2 FYEKMQ (reference sequence).